This T cell receptor beta chain was captured in a study of blood T cell repertoires in COVID-19. Study details: Acute and convalescent COVID-19 samples came from the United States, Italy and Spain. Sample material is recorded as cDNA or gDNA derived from T cells, B-cell-depleted T cells, or PBMCs.

Participants were aged about 18 to 100 years from approximately 23 US areas. Cohorts were assigned according to the clinical history that participants reported. Clones were sequenced by immunoSEQ multiplex PCR, and TCRdb holds only the in-frame ones, with some missing. The data contain under 300,000 clones, about 91% of them seen just once; the ten biggest clones take up 2.5%. CDR1 and CDR2 from the germline V gene are LNHDA and SQIVND (reference sequence). V dropped 3 bases and J dropped 5 bases, with 17 bases sitting between them. There are 15 residues in the CDR3. Sample: PBMCs or T cells enriched from blood (not recorded which). This TCR derives from a woman aged 40 to 50 with acute COVID-19. The rearrangement uses TRBV19 and TRBJ2-7; maybe TRBD2 (5 bases). The CDR3 spells CASSMRTQVIDEQYF. The CDR3 region has the DNA TGTGCCAGTAGTATGAGGACTCAGGTGATCGACGAGCAGTACTTC.